This T cell receptor beta chain was sequenced during a study of shared clonotypes between healthy human individuals. V gave up 3 bases and J gave up 8 bases, with 11 bases separating them. CDR1 is SQVTM and CDR2 is ANQGSEA in the germline V gene. The CDR3 has 12 amino acids. This clone was detected only once. Assay used: immunoSEQ multiplex PCR; TCRdb lists only in-frame clones, some missing. The sample lists approximately 2.5 million clones; roughly 93% were seen once. The sequence was obtained from a man aged 18 to 29 in good health. Some clones in this sample may be carry-over from other donors' samples. The chain has TRBV29-1 and TRBJ1-5; a possible D gene is TRBD1 (5 bases). Sequenced: naive CD4+ T cells from PBMCs. Subset noted: CD45RA+ positively selected. Here the CDR3 reads CSVESPGEPQHF. As DNA, the CDR3 is TGCAGCGTTGAGTCCCCGGGGGAGCCCCAGCATTTT.